This T cell receptor beta chain emerged from a study of cytomegalovirus exposure and HLA in healthy donors. With 60 Vbeta and 13 Jbeta primers, the PCR was carried out. Clones were sequenced by immunoSEQ multiplex PCR, and TCRdb holds only the in-frame ones, with some missing. The clone table shows 150,000 to 200,000 clones, with the ten largest holding less than 0.9%. Germline V gene data show CDR1 as MNHEY and CDR2 as SVGAGI. This CDR3 comprises 15 residues. V was clipped by 7 bases and J by 0 bases; unmatched bases: 7. A remark on this clone: Its antigen is not known.

Study findings and constraints: Prior analysis indicated that the majority of TCR beta V segments exhibited productivity approximately 87% or approximately 30% of the time. In a later analysis, TCR beta V- and J-gene trimming showed a link to a missense DCLRE1C variant.

Source material: PBMCs. The V gene is TRBV6-5, the J gene TRBJ2-5; 8 bases match TRBD2. This TCR derives from a boy younger than 18 in good health and CMV-seronegative. CDR3: CASKLWRGDQETQYF. DNA for the CDR3: TGTGCCAGCAAGTTGTGGCGGGGGGACCAAGAGACCCAGTACTTC.